This T cell receptor (beta chain) was sequenced for a study of T-cell memory formation after mild COVID-19 (dated by TCRdb to the early 2020s). With regard to the full study: TCR sequence clusters from the two donors were largely donor specific. T-cell clones expanding and contracting after mild COVID-19 in two donors were tracked by longitudinal TCRalpha and TCRbeta repertoire sequencing. The cohort comprised two young, previously healthy adult volunteers, one female and one male.

A few counts support this clonotype. It lacks a known antigen. No base qualities exist here, and no much larger clone lies one base off it. Reading from cysteine to phenylalanine, the CDR3 counts 12 amino acids. Only the CDR3 region is kept as DNA, spanning 36 bases read in frame from base 1. The germline V gene sets CDR1 to KGHDR and CDR2 to SFDVKD. V and J lose 2 bases and 4 bases, and a span of 4 bases separates them. Study-wide findings and limitations: From day 15 to 85, contracting clones showed balanced CD4/CD8 phenotypes, whereas a second wave of clones that expanded from day 15 to 37 leaned towards CD4+. Some responding clones were detected in pre-infection memory, which suggested that pre-existing cross-reactive memory T cells had joined the SARS-CoV-2 response. Only a couple of mild cases were covered in the study, and larger cohorts including severe cases with pre-infection samples were considered necessary. Whether the second-wave clones peaking on day 37 were SARS-CoV-2 specific was not confirmed. Contracting CD4+ clones were located mainly in the CM and EM memory subsets, whereas CD8+ clones were found to be enriched in EMRA.

This sample was sequenced with an Illumina NovaSeq 6000. TCRalpha and TCRbeta cDNA libraries were built by 5'RACE with constant-segment primers, adding sample barcodes and unique molecular identifiers. RNA was extracted from every sample with Trizol reagent. Amplification of the libraries took two PCR steps, and the second step added a second sample barcode plus Illumina TruSeq adapters. Sequencing of libraries was performed on an Illumina NovaSeq with 2 x 150 bp paired-end reads. As for the authors' bioinformatics: Reads were demultiplexed and collapsed into UMI-guided consensus sequences with migec v1.2.7. Using mixcr v2.1.11, the UMI consensuses were aligned to TRA and TRB V and J templates and assembled into clonotypes. Clonotypes were classified as expanded or contracted when called significant by both edgeR and NoisET, with noise models trained on biological replicates. For edgeR calls, a false discovery rate-adjusted p below 0.01 and a log2 fold-change threshold of 1 were applied. As an exploratory analysis of dynamics, PCA with hierarchical clustering was applied to max-normalized trajectories of the 1000 most abundant clonotypes. Separately sequenced CD4+ and CD8+ repertoires were used to assign a CD4 or CD8 phenotype to each responding clone. In-frame beta chains were kept once TCRdb had trimmed the public reads at Q25 with fastp and called clones with MiXCR. Rows are combined by CDR3 protein, so each entry shows the most common genes and DNA. The V and J calls were not made by the authors but by TCRdb's processing. Present in this sample are around 300,000 distinct CDR3 sequences, approximately 13% of which were seen just once. Approximately 21% of the sample belongs to the ten largest clones.

PBMCs were isolated by Ficoll-Paque density gradient centrifugation. Recombination linked TRBV24-1 to TRBJ2-5; too little of a D gene remains to name it. The sequence came from a young man who had mild COVID-19 (a few samples of this study predate the infection). The sample titles of this study are shuffled in the database, so cell type and time point are left out; the donor was told from shared clones. Sequencing was carried out using PBMCs or a T cell subset sorted from them (not recorded which). The CDR3 protein sequence reads: CATSDWGETQYF. The DNA is TGTGCCACCAGTGATTGGGGAGAGACCCAGTACTTC.